The 15 T cell receptor beta chains in this list originate from one sample, sequenced in a study of blood T cell repertoires in COVID-19. The table came from immunoSEQ multiplex PCR; TCRdb's copy has only in-frame clones and leaves some out. The table includes hundreds of thousands of clones, 80% to 90% detected once. The sequenced sample consisted of PBMCs or T cells enriched from blood (not recorded which). These receptor sequences come from a man younger than 35 who had recovered from COVID-19.

The gene calls are TRBV6-5 and TRBJ2-7, with a tentative D call TRBD1 (5 bases). CDR3 length: 14 amino acids. Germline CDR1 and CDR2: MNHEY and SVGAGI. Trimming removed 0 bases at V and 4 bases at J, with 10 bases between. The DNA of the CDR3 is TGTGCCAGCAGTTACTCGGCGCAGGGTTACGAGCAGTACTTC. This sequence encodes CASSYSAQGYEQYF.

V and J are TRBV3-1 (or the pseudogene TRBV3-2) and TRBJ2-1, with 10 bases that match TRBD2. The J segment lost 4 bases and the V segment lost 3 bases, leaving 6 bases of the junction unmatched. Germline V gene lookup returns CDR1 LGHDT and CDR2 YNNKEL (reference sequence). The CDR3 totals 16 residues. Here the CDR3 DNA reads TGTGCCAGCAGCCAGCTAGCGGGGGCCCCGTACAATGAGCAGTTCTTC. This sequence encodes CASSQLAGAPYNEQFF.

This chain connects TRBV5-1 to TRBJ1-6; TRBD1 agrees at 7 bases. The J segment lost 4 bases and the V segment lost 4 bases, leaving 5 bases of the junction unmatched. Per the germline V gene, CDR1 is SGHRS and CDR2 is YFSETQ. CDR3 length: 15 amino acids. The CDR3 DNA reads TGCGCCAGCAGCGCGGGGACAGCTTATAATTCACCCCTCCACTTT. Amino acids: CASSAGTAYNSPLHF.

The rearrangement links TRBV30 to TRBJ2-7; D not resolved. Germline values: CDR1 GTSNPN, CDR2 SVGIG (reference sequence). The CDR3 contains 12 residues. Trimming removed 1 base from V and 1 base from J, with 5 bases in between. The CDR3 sequence: CAWSDSSYEQYF. The CDR3 nucleotides read TGTGCCTGGAGTGACAGTTCCTACGAGCAGTACTTC.

The V gene is TRBV27, the J gene TRBJ2-7; D is perhaps TRBD2 (5 bases). CDR1 and CDR2 (germline): MNHEY, SMNVEV (reference sequence). The CDR3 contains 14 residues. V lost 1 base and J 4 bases, leaving 11 bases between the germline ends. The CDR3 region has the DNA TGTGCCAGCAGTTTATACCCTGGCGGGTACGAGCAGTACTTC. Its protein is CASSLYPGGYEQYF.

This clone has ten or more counts. V is TRBV15 and J is TRBJ2-2; 7 bases line up with TRBD1. V lost 6 bases to trimming and J lost 5 bases; unmatched junction nucleotides: 6. The CDR3 is made up of 14 amino acids. In germline, CDR1 is LNHNV, CDR2 YYDKDF (reference sequence). As DNA, the CDR3 is TGTGCCACCAGTGATACAGGGGTAACCGGGGAGCTGTTTTTT. It specifies CATSDTGVTGELFF.

The chain employs TRBV3-1 (or the pseudogene TRBV3-2) and TRBJ2-6; no reliable D call. The germline V gene has CDR1 LGHDT and CDR2 YNNKEL (reference sequence). The CDR3 totals 13 residues. Between the trimmed V and J ends, which lost 3 bases and 2 bases, there was a span of 2 bases. Written as DNA, the CDR3 is TGTGCCAGCAGCCATACTGGGGCCAACGTCCTGACTTTC. Amino acids: CASSHTGANVLTF.

The chain couples TRBV6-5 to TRBJ1-1; D possibly corresponds to TRBD1 (5 bases). The V end was cut by 0 bases, the J end by 3 bases, with 11 bases between. Germline lookup yields CDR1 MNHEY and CDR2 SVGAGI. This CDR3 comprises 15 residues. The DNA for the CDR3 is TGTGCCAGCAGTTACTCGCAGGGTGGGGACACTGAAGCTTTCTTT. This codes for CASSYSQGGDTEAFF.

The chain has TRBV27 and TRBJ2-7; 9 bases line up with TRBD1. Germline V gene lookup returns CDR1 MNHEY and CDR2 SMNVEV (reference sequence). V shed 8 bases and J 7 bases; nucleotides not matched to a gene: 6. This CDR3 comprises 12 residues. CDR3 in amino acids: CASGGQGREQYF. Here the CDR3 DNA reads TGTGCCAGCGGGGGACAGGGCAGAGAGCAGTACTTC.

On this clone: Different DNA sequences within this sample yield the same CDR3. This chain joins TRBV30 and TRBJ1-2, with TRBD1 matching 7 bases. V lost 3 bases to trimming and J lost 5 bases; unmatched junction nucleotides: 6. CDR3 size: 13 residues. Germline V gene data show CDR1 as GTSNPN and CDR2 as SVGIG (reference sequence). This chain's CDR3 is CAWSRDRPYGYTF. CDR3 nucleotides: TGTGCCTGGAGCCGGGACAGACCTTATGGCTACACCTTC.

V gene TRBV4-1 combines with J gene TRBJ1-6; a possible D gene is TRBD1 (6 bases). Trimming took off 0 bases at V and 6 bases at J, with 12 bases between the two ends. The CDR3 sequence is 16 residues long. Germline CDR1 and CDR2: MGHRA and YSYEKL. This CDR3 is CASSQDLGTTNSPLHF. CDR3 DNA sequence: TGCGCCAGCAGCCAAGATCTTGGGACAACTAATTCACCCCTCCACTTT.

The CDR3 DNA reads as TGTGCCAGCAGCTCTTCTACCGGGACTCCGAACACCGGGGAGCTGTTTTTT. Translation: CASSSSTGTPNTGELFF. The chain joins TRBV9 to TRBJ2-2; the D gene is possibly TRBD2 (6 bases). Germline values: CDR1 SGDLS, CDR2 YYNGEE. This CDR3 is built from 17 residues. V lost 4 bases, J lost 0 bases, and 16 bases lay in between.

The V gene is TRBV29-1, the J gene TRBJ1-2, with 7 bases fitting TRBD1. This CDR3 is 14 amino acids long. Germline V CDR1 and CDR2: SQVTM, ANQGSEA. The ends lost 6 bases at V and 3 bases at J; junction bases unmatched: 10. CDR3: CSVARTGPHYGYTF. CDR3 in DNA: TGCAGCGTGGCCCGGACAGGTCCTCACTATGGCTACACCTTC. Full variable domain (outside the CDR3, taken from reference TRBV29-1 and TRBJ1-2): SAVISQKPSRDICQRGTSLTIQCQVDSQVTMMFWYRQQPGQSLTLIATANQGSEATYESGFVIDKFPISRPNLTFSTLTVSNMSPEDSSIYLCSVARTGPHYGYTFGSGTRLTVV.

On this clone: Distinct nucleotide sequences in the sample also encode this CDR3. The chain joins TRBV11-3 to TRBJ1-1, with D possibly matching TRBD1 (5 bases). V was cut by 5 bases and J by 7 bases, with 11 bases left in between. This CDR3 is built from 12 residues. CDR1 and CDR2 (germline): SGHNT, YENEEA. This chain's CDR3 is CASSLRTGEAFF. The CDR3 coding sequence is TGTGCCAGCAGCCTACGAACAGGTGAAGCTTTCTTT.

The chain employs TRBV7-8 and TRBJ1-6, with TRBD1 matching 7 bases. The length of the CDR3 is 15 residues. With V trimmed by 5 bases and J by 6 bases, 7 bases remained unmatched. The germline V gene encodes CDR1 SGHVS and CDR2 FQNEAQ. The CDR3 loop reads CASSTGQAGNSPLHF. The CDR3 nucleotides are TGTGCCAGCAGCACCGGACAGGCGGGTAATTCACCCCTCCACTTT.